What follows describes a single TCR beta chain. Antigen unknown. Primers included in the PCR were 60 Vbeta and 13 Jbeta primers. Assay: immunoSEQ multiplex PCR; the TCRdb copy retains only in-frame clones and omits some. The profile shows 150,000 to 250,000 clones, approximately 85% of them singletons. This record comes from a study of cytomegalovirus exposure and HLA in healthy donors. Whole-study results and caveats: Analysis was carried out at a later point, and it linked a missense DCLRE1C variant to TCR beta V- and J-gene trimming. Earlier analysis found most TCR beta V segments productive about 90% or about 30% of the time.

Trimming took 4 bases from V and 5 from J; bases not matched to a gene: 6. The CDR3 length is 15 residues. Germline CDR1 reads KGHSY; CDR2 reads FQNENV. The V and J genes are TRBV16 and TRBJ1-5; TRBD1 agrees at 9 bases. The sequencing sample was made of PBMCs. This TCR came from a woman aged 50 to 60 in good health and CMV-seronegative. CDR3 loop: CASSRGTGIHQPQHF. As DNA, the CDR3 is TGTGCCAGCAGCCGGGGGACAGGGATTCATCAGCCCCAGCATTTT.